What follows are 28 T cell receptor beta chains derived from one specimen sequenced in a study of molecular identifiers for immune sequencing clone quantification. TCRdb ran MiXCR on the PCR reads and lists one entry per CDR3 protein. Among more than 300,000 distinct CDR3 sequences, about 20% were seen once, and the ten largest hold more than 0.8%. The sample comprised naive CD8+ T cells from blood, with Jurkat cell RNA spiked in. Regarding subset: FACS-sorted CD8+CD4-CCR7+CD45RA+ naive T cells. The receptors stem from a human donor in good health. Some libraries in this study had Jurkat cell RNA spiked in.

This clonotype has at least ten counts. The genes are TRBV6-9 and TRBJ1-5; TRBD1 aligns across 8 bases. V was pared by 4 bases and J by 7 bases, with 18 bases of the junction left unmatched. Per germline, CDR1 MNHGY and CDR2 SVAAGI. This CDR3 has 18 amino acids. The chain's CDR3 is CASSSSSRFGQGSQPQHF. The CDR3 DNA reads TGTGCCAGCAGTTCGTCCTCGAGATTTGGACAGGGAAGCCAGCCCCAGCATTTT.

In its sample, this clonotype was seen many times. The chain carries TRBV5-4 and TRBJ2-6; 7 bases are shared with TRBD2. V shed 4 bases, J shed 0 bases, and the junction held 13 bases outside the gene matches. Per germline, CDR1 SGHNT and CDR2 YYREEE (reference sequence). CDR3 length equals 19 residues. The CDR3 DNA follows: TGTGCCAGCAGCACCCCTACAGGACTAGTCAGCTCTGGGGCCAACGTCCTGACTTTC. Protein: CASSTPTGLVSSGANVLTF.

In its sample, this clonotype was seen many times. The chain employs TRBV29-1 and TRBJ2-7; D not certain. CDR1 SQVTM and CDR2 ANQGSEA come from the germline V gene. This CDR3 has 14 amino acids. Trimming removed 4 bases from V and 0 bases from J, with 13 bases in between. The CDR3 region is CSVVRQDHSYEQYF. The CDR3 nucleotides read TGCAGCGTTGTGCGCCAGGACCACTCCTACGAGCAGTACTTC.

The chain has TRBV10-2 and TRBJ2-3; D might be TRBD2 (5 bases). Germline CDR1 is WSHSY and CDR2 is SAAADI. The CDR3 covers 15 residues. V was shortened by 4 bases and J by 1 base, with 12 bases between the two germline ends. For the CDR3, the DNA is TGCGCCAGCAGTGGATGGGCGGGCGGCACAGATACGCAGTATTTT. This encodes CASSGWAGGTDTQYF.

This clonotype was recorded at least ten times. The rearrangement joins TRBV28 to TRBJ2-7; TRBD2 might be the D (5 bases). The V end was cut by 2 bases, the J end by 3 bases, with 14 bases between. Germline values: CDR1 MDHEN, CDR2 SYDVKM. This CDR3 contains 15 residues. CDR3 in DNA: TGTGCCAGCAGTTTACGGGGTGGCGACCTCTACGAGCAGTACTTC. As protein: CASSLRGGDLYEQYF. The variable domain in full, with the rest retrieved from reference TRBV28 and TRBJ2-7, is DVKVTQSSRYLVKRTGEKVFLECVQDMDHENMFWYRQDPGLGLRLIYFSYDVKMKEKGDIPEGYSVSREKKERFSLILESASTNQTSMYLCASSLRGGDLYEQYFGPGTRLTVT.

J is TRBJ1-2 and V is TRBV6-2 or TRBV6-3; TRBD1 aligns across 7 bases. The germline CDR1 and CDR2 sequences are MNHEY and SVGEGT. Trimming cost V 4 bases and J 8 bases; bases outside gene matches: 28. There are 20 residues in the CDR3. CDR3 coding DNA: TGTGCCAGCAGTTTTAGCGGGACAGCCCTGATGTCCAACCTGGCTATCGGCTACACCTTC. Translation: CASSFSGTALMSNLAIGYTF.

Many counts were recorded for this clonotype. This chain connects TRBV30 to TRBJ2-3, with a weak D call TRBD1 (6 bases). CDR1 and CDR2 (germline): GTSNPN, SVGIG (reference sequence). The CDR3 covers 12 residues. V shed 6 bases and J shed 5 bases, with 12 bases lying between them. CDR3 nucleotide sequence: TGTGCCTGCGATCAGGGGATAGATACGCAGTATTTT. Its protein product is CACDQGIDTQYF.

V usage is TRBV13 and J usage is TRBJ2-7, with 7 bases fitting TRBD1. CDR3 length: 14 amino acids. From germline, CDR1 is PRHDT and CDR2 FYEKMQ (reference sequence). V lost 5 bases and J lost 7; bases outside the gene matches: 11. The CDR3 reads CASSAGQAIGEQYF. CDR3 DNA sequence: TGTGCCAGCAGCGCCGGACAGGCAATCGGGGAGCAGTACTTC.

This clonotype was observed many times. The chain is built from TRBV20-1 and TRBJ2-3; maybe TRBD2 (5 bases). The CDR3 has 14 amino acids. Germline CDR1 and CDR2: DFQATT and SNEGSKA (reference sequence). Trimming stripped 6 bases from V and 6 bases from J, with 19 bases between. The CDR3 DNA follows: TGCAGTGCCCCCCGGCAGGAGCGGTTCGATACGCAGTATTTT. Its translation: CSAPRQERFDTQYF.

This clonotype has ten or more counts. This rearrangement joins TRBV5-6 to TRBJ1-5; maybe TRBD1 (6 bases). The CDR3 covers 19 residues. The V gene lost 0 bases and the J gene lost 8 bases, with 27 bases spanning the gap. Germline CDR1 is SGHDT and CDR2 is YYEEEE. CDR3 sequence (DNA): TGTGCCAGCAGCTTGGGAGGGGGTTCATTCAATACGCTTAGGGAGCCCCAGCATTTT. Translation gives CASSLGGGSFNTLREPQHF.

The CDR3 reads CATSDPSGRTGPDTQYF. The CDR3 region has the DNA TGTGCCACCAGTGATCCCTCCGGCAGGACAGGACCAGATACGCAGTATTTT. The chain carries TRBV24-1 and TRBJ2-3, with TRBD1 matching over 7 bases. Germline lookup yields CDR1 KGHDR and CDR2 SFDVKD. Losses at the gene ends were 3 bases for V and 4 bases for J; bases not matched to a gene: 12. There are 17 residues in the CDR3.

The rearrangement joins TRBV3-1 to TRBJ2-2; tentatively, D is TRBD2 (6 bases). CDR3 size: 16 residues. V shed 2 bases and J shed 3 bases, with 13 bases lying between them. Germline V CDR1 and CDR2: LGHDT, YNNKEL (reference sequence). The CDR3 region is CASSQSREFYTGELFF. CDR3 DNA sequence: TGTGCCAGCAGCCAAAGTCGGGAGTTTTACACCGGGGAGCTGTTTTTT. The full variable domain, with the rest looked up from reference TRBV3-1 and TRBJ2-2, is DTAVSQTPKYLVTQMGNDKSIKCEQNLGHDTMYWYKQDSKKFLKIMFSYNNKELIINETVPNRFSPKSPDKAHLNLHINSLELGDSAVYFCASSQSREFYTGELFFGEGSRLTVL.

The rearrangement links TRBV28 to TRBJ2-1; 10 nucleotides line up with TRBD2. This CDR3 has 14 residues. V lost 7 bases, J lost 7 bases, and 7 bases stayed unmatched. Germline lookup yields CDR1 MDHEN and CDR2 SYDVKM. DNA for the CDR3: TGTGCCAGCACCTACTCGGGACTAGCGAATGAGCAGTTCTTC. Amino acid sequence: CASTYSGLANEQFF.

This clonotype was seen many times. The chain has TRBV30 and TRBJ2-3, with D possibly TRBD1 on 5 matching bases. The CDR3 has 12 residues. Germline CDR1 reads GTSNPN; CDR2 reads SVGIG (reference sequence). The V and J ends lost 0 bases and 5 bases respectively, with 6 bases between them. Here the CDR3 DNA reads TGTGCCTGGAGTGTTGACAGAGATACGCAGTATTTT. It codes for CAWSVDRDTQYF.

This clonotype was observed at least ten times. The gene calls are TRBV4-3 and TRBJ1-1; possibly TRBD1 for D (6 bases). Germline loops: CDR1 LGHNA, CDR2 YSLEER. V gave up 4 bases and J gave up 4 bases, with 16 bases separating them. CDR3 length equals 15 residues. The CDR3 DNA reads TGCGCCAGCAGCCTATCAACAGGGCTGGGCACTGAAGCTTTCTTT. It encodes CASSLSTGLGTEAFF.

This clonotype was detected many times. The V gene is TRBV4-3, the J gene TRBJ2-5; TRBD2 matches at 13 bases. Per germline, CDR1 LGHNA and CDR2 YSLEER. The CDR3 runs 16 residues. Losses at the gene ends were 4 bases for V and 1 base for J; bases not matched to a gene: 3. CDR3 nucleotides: TGCGCCAGCAGCCTACGACTAGCGGGGGGCCAAGAGACCCAGTACTTC. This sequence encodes CASSLRLAGGQETQYF.

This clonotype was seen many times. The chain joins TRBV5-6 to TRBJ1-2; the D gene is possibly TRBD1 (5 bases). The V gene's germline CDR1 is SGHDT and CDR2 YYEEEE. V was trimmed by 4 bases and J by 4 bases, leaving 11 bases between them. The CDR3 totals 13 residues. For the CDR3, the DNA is TGTGCCAGCAGCCGGGACGCAGCCTATGGCTACACCTTC. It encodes CASSRDAAYGYTF.

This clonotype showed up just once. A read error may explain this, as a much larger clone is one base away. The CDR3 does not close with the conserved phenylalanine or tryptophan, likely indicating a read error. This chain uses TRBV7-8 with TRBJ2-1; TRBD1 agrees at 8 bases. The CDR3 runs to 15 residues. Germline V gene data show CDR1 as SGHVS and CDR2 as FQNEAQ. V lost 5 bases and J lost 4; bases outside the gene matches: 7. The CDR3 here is CASSRDQGAYNEQFS. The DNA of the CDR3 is TGTGCCAGCAGCCGTGACCAGGGGGCGTACAATGAGCAGTTCTCC.

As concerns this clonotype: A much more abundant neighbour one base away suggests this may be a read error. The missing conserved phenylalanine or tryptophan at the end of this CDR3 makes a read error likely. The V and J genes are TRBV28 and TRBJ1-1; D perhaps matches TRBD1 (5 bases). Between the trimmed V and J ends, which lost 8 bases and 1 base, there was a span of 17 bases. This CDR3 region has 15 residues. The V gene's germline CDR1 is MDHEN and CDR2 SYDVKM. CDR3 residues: CASRRGTIENTEAFL. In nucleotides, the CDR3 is TGTGCCAGCCGCCGGGGCACGATCGAGAACACTGAAGCTTTCTTA.

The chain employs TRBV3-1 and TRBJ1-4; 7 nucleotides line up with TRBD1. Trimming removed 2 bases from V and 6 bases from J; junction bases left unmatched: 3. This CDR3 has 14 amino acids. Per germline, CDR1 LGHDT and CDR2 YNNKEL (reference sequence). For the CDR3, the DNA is TGTGCCAGCAGCCAAACCACAGGGGATGAAAAACTGTTTTTT. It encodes CASSQTTGDEKLFF.

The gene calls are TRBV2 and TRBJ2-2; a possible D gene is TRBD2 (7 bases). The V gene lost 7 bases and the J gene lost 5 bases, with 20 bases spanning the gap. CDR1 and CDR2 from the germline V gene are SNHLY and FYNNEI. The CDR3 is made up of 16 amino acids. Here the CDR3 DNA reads TGTGCCAGCATCCTGGCCCTGCGGGGGCAGACCGGGGAGCTGTTTTTT. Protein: CASILALRGQTGELFF.

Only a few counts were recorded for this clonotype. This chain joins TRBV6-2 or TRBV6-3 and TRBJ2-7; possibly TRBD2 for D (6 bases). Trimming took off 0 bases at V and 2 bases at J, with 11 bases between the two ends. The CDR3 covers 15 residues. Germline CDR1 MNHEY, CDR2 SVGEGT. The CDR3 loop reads CASSYSIGGAYEQYF. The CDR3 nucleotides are TGTGCCAGCAGTTACTCGATAGGCGGGGCCTACGAGCAGTACTTC.

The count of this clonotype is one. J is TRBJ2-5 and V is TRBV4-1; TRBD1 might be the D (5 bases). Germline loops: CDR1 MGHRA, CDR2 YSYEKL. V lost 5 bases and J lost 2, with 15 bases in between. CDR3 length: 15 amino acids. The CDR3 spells CASSDIPQGQETQYF. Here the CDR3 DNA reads TGCGCCAGCAGCGACATCCCGCAGGGACAAGAGACCCAGTACTTC.

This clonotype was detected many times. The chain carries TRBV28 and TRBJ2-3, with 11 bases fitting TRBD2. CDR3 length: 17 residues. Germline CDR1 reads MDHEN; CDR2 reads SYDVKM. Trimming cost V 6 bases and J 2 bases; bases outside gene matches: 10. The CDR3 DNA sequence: TGTGCCAGCAGCACTGGACTAGCGGGCCTTGACACAGATACGCAGTATTTT. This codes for CASSTGLAGLDTDTQYF.

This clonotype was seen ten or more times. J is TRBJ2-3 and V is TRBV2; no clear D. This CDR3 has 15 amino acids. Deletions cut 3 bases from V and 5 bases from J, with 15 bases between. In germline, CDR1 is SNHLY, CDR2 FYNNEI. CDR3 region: CASSDFISAQDTQYF. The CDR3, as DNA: TGTGCCAGCAGTGACTTCATTTCAGCACAAGATACGCAGTATTTT.

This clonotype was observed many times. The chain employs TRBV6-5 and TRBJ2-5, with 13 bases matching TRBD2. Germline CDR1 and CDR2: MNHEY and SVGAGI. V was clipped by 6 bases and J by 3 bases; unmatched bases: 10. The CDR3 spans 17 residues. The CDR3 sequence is CASSPPTSGRLEETQYF. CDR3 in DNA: TGTGCCAGCAGCCCTCCGACTAGCGGGAGGTTGGAAGAGACCCAGTACTTC.

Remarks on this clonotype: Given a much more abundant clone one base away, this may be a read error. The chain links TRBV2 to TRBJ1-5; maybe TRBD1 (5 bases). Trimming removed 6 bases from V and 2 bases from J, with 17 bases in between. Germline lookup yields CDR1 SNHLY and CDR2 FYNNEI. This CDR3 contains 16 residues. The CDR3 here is CASRRDGEAGNQPQHF. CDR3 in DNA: TGTGCCAGCAGGAGGGACGGGGAGGCAGGCAATCAGCCCCAGCATTTT.

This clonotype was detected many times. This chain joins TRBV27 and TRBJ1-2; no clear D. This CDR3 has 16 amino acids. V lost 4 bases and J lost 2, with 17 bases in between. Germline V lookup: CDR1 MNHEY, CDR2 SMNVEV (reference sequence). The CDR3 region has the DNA TGTGCCAGCAGTTCCCGAGCCGACCCGGTAAACTATGGCTACACCTTC. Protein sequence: CASSSRADPVNYGYTF.